This TCR beta chain derives from a study of blood T cell repertoires in COVID-19. Generated by immunoSEQ multiplex PCR, the TCRdb table keeps only in-frame clones and is missing some. The sample yields a few hundred thousand clones, 85% to 90% seen once. Germline-derived CDR1 and CDR2 are LNHNV and YYDKDF (reference sequence). The CDR3 spans 14 residues. Trimming cost V 9 bases and J 6 bases; bases outside gene matches: 5. The TCR comes from a man aged 25-40 years who had recovered from COVID-19. Sample: PBMCs or T cells enriched from blood (not recorded which). V gene TRBV15 combines with J gene TRBJ2-3, with 14 bases fitting TRBD2. In DNA form, the CDR3 reads TGTGCCACGGGACTAGCGGGAGTTGGTGATACGCAGTATTTT. Translating gives CATGLAGVGDTQYF.